The table lists the clone carrying this TCR beta chain with a count of one. What it binds is unknown. The sample originates from a study of Ad26.COV2.S vaccination and SARS-CoV-2 variants. Study conclusions and caveats: Estimates derived from TCR breadth and depth analyses may have underestimated total T cell responses.

The CDR3 spans 13 residues. Germline V lookup: CDR1 LNHDA, CDR2 SQIVND (reference sequence). The trim removed 6 bases at V and 6 bases at J, leaving 3 bases unmatched. Profiling relied on immunoSEQ multiplex PCR, and the TCRdb table lists in-frame clones only, not all of them. Among over 100,000 clones, 60% to 85% were seen once, and the ten largest hold approximately 15%. This TCR came from a human donor who had recovered from COVID-19. The chain links TRBV19 to TRBJ2-2, with 8 bases identical to TRBD1. The input for sequencing was peripheral blood, taken after recovery from COVID-19. The CDR3 region is CASSPTGAGELFF. Here the CDR3 DNA reads TGTGCCAGTAGCCCGACAGGGGCCGGGGAGCTGTTTTTT.